Each of the 20 T cell receptor beta chains below was sequenced from the same sample in a study of OX40 agonist ivuxolimab in advanced cancers. Sequenced by immunoSEQ multiplex PCR; TCRdb stores in-frame clones only, minus some. The table shows about 61,000 clones, with about 86% occurring only once. This specimen was CD4+ or CD8+ T cells sorted from blood, taken in a trial of the OX40 agonist ivuxolimab. These receptors all stem from an adult with an advanced solid tumor such as melanoma, head and neck, liver or kidney cancer.

This clone was found once. V usage is TRBV30 and J usage is TRBJ2-3; D may be TRBD2 (6 bases). V dropped 5 bases and J dropped 0 bases, with 12 bases sitting between them. There are 14 residues in the CDR3. Germline V CDR1 and CDR2: GTSNPN, SVGIG (reference sequence). DNA for the CDR3: TGTGCCTGGTTTCCCGGGGGAAGCACAGATACGCAGTATTTT. Its protein is CAWFPGGSTDTQYF.

The rearrangement links TRBV19 to TRBJ2-5, with a weak D call TRBD1 (6 bases). CDR3 length: 15 residues. CDR1 is LNHDA, CDR2 SQIVND, per germline (reference sequence). V lost 2 bases and J 1 base, leaving 11 bases between the germline ends. This CDR3 reads CASSIQQGLQETQYF. The CDR3 region has the DNA TGTGCCAGTAGTATACAGCAGGGGCTCCAAGAGACCCAGTACTTC.

The chain joins TRBV18 to TRBJ1-1; D is ambiguous. V was pared by 3 bases and J by 3 bases, with 8 bases between. The CDR3 sequence is 13 residues long. CDR1 and CDR2 (germline): KGHSH, LQKENI. The CDR3 nucleotides read TGTGCCAGCTCACCCTCCATCGACACTGAAGCTTTCTTT. Residues: CASSPSIDTEAFF.

V usage is TRBV28 and J usage is TRBJ2-1; 7 bases agree with TRBD1. There are 14 residues in the CDR3. Per the germline V gene, CDR1 is MDHEN and CDR2 is SYDVKM. Trimming took 5 bases from V and 7 from J; bases not matched to a gene: 8. The CDR3 region has the DNA TGTGCCAGCAGTCTAGGGACAGTGGTGAATGAGCAGTTCTTC. Its translation: CASSLGTVVNEQFF.

This clone has just a few counts. V usage is TRBV28 and J usage is TRBJ2-7; 8 positions agree with TRBD1. The germline CDR1 and CDR2 sequences are MDHEN and SYDVKM. The CDR3 covers 14 residues. The V gene end was trimmed by 5 bases and the J gene end by 2 bases; junction bases not matched to a gene: 5. CDR3 DNA: TGTGCCAGCAGTCCTGGGACAGGAGCCTACGAGCAGTACTTC. Protein product: CASSPGTGAYEQYF.

The rearrangement links TRBV5-5 to TRBJ2-5, with 15 bases identical to TRBD2. The CDR3 runs 16 residues. J lost 1 base, V lost 4 bases, and 2 bases had no gene match. Germline CDR1 reads SGHKS; CDR2 reads YYEKEE (reference sequence). DNA of the CDR3: TGTGCCAGCAGCCGGGGACTAGCGGGGGGCCAAGAGACCCAGTACTTC. It translates to CASSRGLAGGQETQYF.

The rearrangement links TRBV19 to TRBJ2-3; 9 bases map to TRBD2. Germline assignment: CDR1 LNHDA and CDR2 SQIVND (reference sequence). This CDR3 has 15 amino acids. With 5 bases clipped from V and 2 bases from J, the junction kept 5 bases outside the gene matches. This CDR3 is CASSPSGRHTDTQYF. As DNA, the CDR3 is TGTGCCAGTAGTCCCAGCGGGAGGCACACAGATACGCAGTATTTT.

The chain combines TRBV19 with TRBJ1-2, with TRBD1 as a possible D gene (6 bases). The ends were cut back, 6 bases at V and 6 bases at J, with 14 bases in the middle. Germline V gene sequence: CDR1 LNHDA, CDR2 SQIVND (reference sequence). This CDR3 is built from 13 residues. The CDR3 DNA reads as TGTGCCAGTAGCACCCTCCCAGGGGATGGCTACACCTTC. Translating it yields CASSTLPGDGYTF.

This rearrangement joins TRBV6-6 to TRBJ1-5; no firm D call. From germline, CDR1 is MNHNY and CDR2 SVGAGI (reference sequence). This CDR3 is built from 15 residues. The CDR3 loop reads CATLNSRYSNQPQHF. The CDR3 region has the DNA TGTGCAACTTTAAACTCTCGGTATAGCAATCAGCCCCAGCATTTT.

This chain joins TRBV19 and TRBJ1-5, with D perhaps matching TRBD1 (6 bases). The V gene's germline CDR1 is LNHDA and CDR2 SQIVND (reference sequence). The CDR3 contains 14 residues. V shed 1 base and J shed 4 bases, with 8 bases lying between them. The CDR3 nucleotides are TGTGCCAGTAGTATAGTAGGGGGGAATCAGCCCCAGCATTTT. Its protein product is CASSIVGGNQPQHF. The complete variable domain, with remaining parts taken from reference TRBV19 and TRBJ1-5, reads DGGITQSPKYLFRKEGQNVTLSCEQNLNHDAMYWYRQDPGQGLRLIYYSQIVNDFQKGDIAEGYSVSREKKESFPLTVTSAQKNPTAFYLCASSIVGGNQPQHFGDGTRLSIL.

The V and J genes are TRBV5-1 and TRBJ2-2, with TRBD1 matching over 12 bases. Trimming removed 0 bases from V and 6 bases from J; junction bases left unmatched: 15. The CDR3 length is 20 residues. Germline V lookup: CDR1 SGHRS, CDR2 YFSETQ. The CDR3 nucleotides read TGCGCCAGCAGCTTGGCCGGGGACAGGGGGCTGCGAGCGGGTCCCGGGGAGCTGTTTTTT. It is translated as CASSLAGDRGLRAGPGELFF.

In DNA form, the CDR3 reads TGTGCCAGTAGTACTCAGGGACGCCGAGCTAACTATGGCTACACCTTC. Its translation: CASSTQGRRANYGYTF. V and J are TRBV19 and TRBJ1-2; possibly TRBD1 for D (5 bases). The V end was cut by 4 bases, the J end by 0 bases, with 15 bases between. The CDR3 totals 16 residues. CDR1 and CDR2 from the germline V gene are LNHDA and SQIVND (reference sequence).

The sample holds a few counts of this clone. This chain connects TRBV9 to TRBJ1-1; D gene uncertain. Germline CDR1 reads SGDLS; CDR2 reads YYNGEE. V gave up 1 base and J gave up 1 base, with 8 bases separating them. The CDR3 consists of 14 residues. The CDR3 sequence: CASSVYDRNTEAFF. For the CDR3, the DNA is TGTGCCAGCAGCGTATACGACCGGAACACTGAAGCTTTCTTT.

The rearrangement uses TRBV21-1 and TRBJ2-7; the table's D call, TRBD1, has no DNA check behind it. TRBV21-1 is given as a pseudogene. The CDR3 runs 15 residues. The CDR3 DNA follows: TGTGCCAGCAGCAAATCCCCGGGACAGAACTACGAGCAGTACTTC. This codes for CASSKSPGQNYEQYF.

This chain joins TRBV4-2 and TRBJ1-1; D may be TRBD1 (6 bases). Germline V gene lookup returns CDR1 LGHNA and CDR2 YNFKEQ. V was trimmed by 0 bases and J by 0 bases, leaving 11 bases between them. The CDR3 is 16 residues long. DNA for the CDR3: TGTGCCAGCAGCCAAGATCGACAGGCCATGAACACTGAAGCTTTCTTT. Translated: CASSQDRQAMNTEAFF.

The CDR3 sequence: CASSLSLGGGEDTQYF. Written as DNA, the CDR3 is TGTGCCAGCAGCTTATCTCTTGGTGGCGGGGAAGATACGCAGTATTTT. The rearrangement links TRBV7-9 to TRBJ2-3; tentatively, D is TRBD2 (6 bases). V was pared by 2 bases and J by 5 bases, with 17 bases between. This CDR3 contains 16 residues. The germline V gene has CDR1 SEHNR and CDR2 FQNEAQ (reference sequence). The entire variable domain, with the rest obtained from reference TRBV7-9 and TRBJ2-3, is as follows: DTGVSQNPRHKITKRGQNVTFRCDPISEHNRLYWYRQTLGQGPEFLTYFQNEAQLEKSRLLSDRFSAERPKGSFSTLEIQRTEQGDSAMYLCASSLSLGGGEDTQYFGPGTRLTVL.

The V gene is TRBV5-1, the J gene TRBJ2-1; 9 nucleotides line up with TRBD1. The CDR3 length is 15 residues. Losses at the gene ends were 4 bases for V and 4 bases for J; bases not matched to a gene: 6. CDR1 SGHRS and CDR2 YFSETQ come from the germline V gene. In DNA, the CDR3 is TGCGCCAGCAGCCTGGGACAGGGCAGTTACAATGAGCAGTTCTTC. This translates into CASSLGQGSYNEQFF.

This CDR3 is CASSQDSNRGTDTQYF. In DNA, the CDR3 is TGCGCCAGCAGCCAAGATTCCAATAGGGGCACAGATACGCAGTATTTT. The chain combines TRBV4-1 with TRBJ2-3; D unresolved. Trimming removed 0 bases from V and 1 base from J, with 11 bases in between. CDR1 is MGHRA and CDR2 is YSYEKL in the germline V gene. There are 16 residues in the CDR3.

V and J are TRBV30 and TRBJ1-6; D is ambiguous. Germline V lookup: CDR1 GTSNPN, CDR2 SVGIG (reference sequence). The length of the CDR3 is 12 residues. Deletions cut 3 bases from V and 7 bases from J, with 7 bases between. The DNA for the CDR3 is TGTGCCTGGAGACACATGAATTCACCCCTCCACTTT. This sequence encodes CAWRHMNSPLHF.

The gene calls are TRBV5-1 and TRBJ1-2; no clear D. V gave up 7 bases and J gave up 8 bases, with 21 bases separating them. This CDR3 has 14 residues. CDR1 is SGHRS and CDR2 is YFSETQ in the germline V gene. CDR3 bases: TGCGCCAGCGGACTCGGCTTTGAGGGAGAGGGCTACACCTTC. Translating gives CASGLGFEGEGYTF.